This T cell receptor beta chain was identified in a study of PD-L1 blockade in urothelial cancer. Turning to the study itself: Analysis of the blood was performed 3 weeks (second dose) and 6 weeks after treatment start. There were a median of around 140,000 T cells in blood samples.

Time point indicated: peripheral blood 6 weeks after treatment start. Sample numbers ranged from 1 to 8 per patient, encompassing pretreatment and on-treatment collections. Only in-frame clones appear in the TCRdb table, and some are missing; sequencing was by immunoSEQ multiplex PCR. The table shows about 110,000 clones, with 91% occurring only once. The CDR3 has 15 residues. V gave up 3 bases and J gave up 4 bases; unmatched junction bases: 5. Germline-derived CDR1 and CDR2 are SGHAT and FQNNGV. The chain joins TRBV11-2 to TRBJ2-1; 8 bases fit TRBD2. The TCR comes from a man aged 55 to 69 with urothelial cancer. This sample comprised PBMCs, obtained around atezolizumab (anti-PD-L1) treatment. CDR3 nucleotide sequence: TGTGCCAGCAGCTTTGGGCGGGGGGTTTACAATGAGCAGTTCTTC. Translated, it gives CASSFGRGVYNEQFF.